This T cell receptor (beta chain) was profiled in a study of monozygotic twins with inflammatory bowel disease. Findings and caveats of the study: Patients received differing immunosuppressive treatments, which may have added variability to their repertoires.

In the case of this clonotype: The antigen remains unidentified.

Each CDR3 protein gets one entry in TCRdb, which reprocessed the 5' RACE reads and gives no DNA. Recorded for this sample: some 170,000 distinct CDR3 sequences. CDR3 length equals 14 residues. The sequencing input was blood. The genes are TRBV12-3 or TRBV12-4 and TRBJ2-4; TCRdb lists TRBD1, though no DNA is available to test this call. This sequence originates from a human donor with ulcerative colitis or Crohn's disease, or a healthy co-twin of an affected twin (not recorded which). CDR3 amino acids: CATKNGGGANIQYF.